The TCR beta chain under discussion was sequenced for a study of T cells in localized non-small cell lung cancer. The CDR3 spans 13 residues. Trimming shortened V by 2 bases and J by 7 bases, and 12 bases separated the two germline ends. Germline-derived CDR1 and CDR2 are SGHRS and YFSETQ. Sequencing was performed with immunoSEQ multiplex PCR; in TCRdb, only in-frame clones are kept and a portion is missing. The sample has tens of thousands of clones, 90% to 95% seen once; the top ten hold approximately 10%. The sample in question was PBMCs, obtained before any cancer treatment. The TCR originated in a woman aged 35 to 70 with stage II lung adenocarcinoma. The genes are TRBV5-1 and TRBJ1-2; no definite D call. The CDR3: CASSFGSSPGYTF. DNA for the CDR3: TGCGCCAGCAGCTTTGGATCGAGTCCTGGCTACACCTTC. The whole variable domain, filled in from reference TRBV5-1 and TRBJ1-2, reads KAGVTQTPRYLIKTRGQQVTLSCSPISGHRSVSWYQQTPGQGLQFLFEYFSETQRNKGNFPGRFSGRQFSNSRSEMNVSTLELGDSALYLCASSFGSSPGYTFGSGTRLTVV.